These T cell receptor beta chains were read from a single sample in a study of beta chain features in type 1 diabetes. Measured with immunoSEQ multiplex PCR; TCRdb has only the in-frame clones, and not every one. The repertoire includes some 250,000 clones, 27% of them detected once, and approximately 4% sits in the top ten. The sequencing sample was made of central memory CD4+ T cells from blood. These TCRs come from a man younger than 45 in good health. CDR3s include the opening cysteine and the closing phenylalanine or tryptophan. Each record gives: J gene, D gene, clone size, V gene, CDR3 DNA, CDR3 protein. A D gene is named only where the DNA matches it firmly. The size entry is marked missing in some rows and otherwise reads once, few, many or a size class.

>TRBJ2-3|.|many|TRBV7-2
TGTGCCAGCAGCTTAGGAGTATCTAGCACAGATACGCAGTATTTT
CASSLGVSSTDTQYF
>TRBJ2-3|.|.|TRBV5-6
TGTGCCAGCAGTTCTCGGGATACGCAGTATTTT
CASSSRDTQYF
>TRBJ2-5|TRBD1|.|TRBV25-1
TGTGCCAGCATTAACAGGGGTCTCCAAGAGACCCAGTACTTC
CASINRGLQETQYF
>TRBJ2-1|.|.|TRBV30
TGTGCCTGGATAGGAGGAAATACGCTGTTCTTC
CAWIGGNTLFF
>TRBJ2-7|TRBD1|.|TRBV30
TGTGCCTGGAGTGTACGTGAGACAGGGCGCGAGCAGTACTTC
CAWSVRETGREQYF
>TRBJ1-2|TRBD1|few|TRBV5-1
TGCGCCAGCAGCTGGGGGACAGGGGACTATGGCTACACCTTC
CASSWGTGDYGYTF
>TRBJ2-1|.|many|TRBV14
TGTGCCAGCAGCCAAGAGATGACAAGCAATGAGCAGTTCTTC
CASSQEMTSNEQFF
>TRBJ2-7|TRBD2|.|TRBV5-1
TGCGCCAGCAGCTTGGCGGCTAGCGGGATCCCCCAGCAGTACTTC
CASSLAASGIPQQYF
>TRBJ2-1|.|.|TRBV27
TGTGCCAGCAGTTTAACGACAGCTGGGGATGAGCAGTTCTTC
CASSLTTAGDEQFF
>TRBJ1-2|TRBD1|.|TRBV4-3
TGCGCCAGCAGCCAAGATCCCCCCGACAGGGCCCATGGCTACACCTTC
CASSQDPPDRAHGYTF
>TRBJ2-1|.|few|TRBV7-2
TGTGCCAGCAGTCCCTCCTCTGCGGGGAACTTCAATGAGCAGTTCTTC
CASSPSSAGNFNEQFF
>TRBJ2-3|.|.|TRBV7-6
TGTGCCAGCAGCTTAAGTGGGGCAGATACGCAGTATTTT
CASSLSGADTQYF
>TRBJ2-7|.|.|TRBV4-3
TGCGCCAGCAGCCGACTAATGGGCGCTGCCTACGAGCAGTACTTC
CASSRLMGAAYEQYF
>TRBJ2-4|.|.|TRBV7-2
TGTGCCAGCAGCTTAGACGGGGGTCAAAACATTCAGTACTTC
CASSLDGGQNIQYF
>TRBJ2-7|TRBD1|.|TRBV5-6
TGTGCCAGCAGCGCAGGGGGCTTTAGCGAGCAGTACTTC
CASSAGGFSEQYF
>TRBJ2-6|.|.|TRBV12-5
TGTGCTAGTGCAATTCTGGGGTCCTCTGGGGCCAACGTCCTGACTTTC
CASAILGSSGANVLTF
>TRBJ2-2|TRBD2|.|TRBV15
TGTGCCACCAGCAGAGAAGCGGGAGCGGGCACCGGGGAGCTGTTTTTT
CATSREAGAGTGELFF
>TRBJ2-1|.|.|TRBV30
TGTGCCTGGAGTGAGAATAGCGGTTCCTACAATGAGCAGTTCTTC
CAWSENSGSYNEQFF
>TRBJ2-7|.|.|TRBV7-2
TGTGCCAGCAGCTTAGGACCGCTCTCCTACGAGCAGTACTTC
CASSLGPLSYEQYF
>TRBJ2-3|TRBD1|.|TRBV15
TGTGCCACCAGCAGGGCTACCCGACAGGGGTTATCGGATACGCAGTATTTT
CATSRATRQGLSDTQYF
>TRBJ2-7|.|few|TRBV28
TGTGCCAGCAGCGACGTCTGGGTCGAAACCTACGAGCAGTACTTC
CASSDVWVETYEQYF
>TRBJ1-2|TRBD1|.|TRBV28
TGTGCCAGCAGCAATCCAGGACAGGCCTATGGCTACACCTTC
CASSNPGQAYGYTF
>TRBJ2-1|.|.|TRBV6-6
TGTGCCAGCAGAATTTCACCGACCCCTGAGCAGTTCTTC
CASRISPTPEQFF
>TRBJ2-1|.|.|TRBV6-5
TGTGCCAGCCGATACAACAATGAGCAGTTCTTC
CASRYNNEQFF
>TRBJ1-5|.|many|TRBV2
TGTGCCAGCAGTGGGAGAGGTCAGCCCCAGCATTTT
CASSGRGQPQHF
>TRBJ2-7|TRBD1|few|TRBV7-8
TGTGCCAGCAGCCGCCCGTCGGGACAGGGGTCCTACGAGCAGTACTTC
CASSRPSGQGSYEQYF
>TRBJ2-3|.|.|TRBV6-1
TGTGCCAGCAAGACTCCCGGCAGGGCGGATACGCAGTATTTT
CASKTPGRADTQYF
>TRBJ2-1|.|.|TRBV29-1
TGCAGCGTGGGCGACCCGGGACGGTCTAATGAGCAGTTCTTC
CSVGDPGRSNEQFF
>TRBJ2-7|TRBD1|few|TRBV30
TGTGCCTGGGATACAGGGGTGAGCTCCTACGAGCAGTACTTC
CAWDTGVSSYEQYF
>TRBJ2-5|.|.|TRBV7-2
TGTGCCAGCAGTGATGGGGACTCCCGCAACTTC
CASSDGDSRNF
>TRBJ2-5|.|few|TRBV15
TGTGCCACCAGCAGGAGGAGGGAAGAGACCCAGTACTTC
CATSRRREETQYF
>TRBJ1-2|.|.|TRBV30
TGTGCCTGGAGTGTAATGGGCTATGGCTACACCTTC
CAWSVMGYGYTF
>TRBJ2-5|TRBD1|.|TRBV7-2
TGTGCCAGCAGCTTAGCGCCGGGACAGGTCCAAGAGACCCAGTACTTC
CASSLAPGQVQETQYF
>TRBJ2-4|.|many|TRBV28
TGTGCCAGCAGTACCCCAGGGAATCGGGGCATTCAGTACTTC
CASSTPGNRGIQYF
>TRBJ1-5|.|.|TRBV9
TGTGCCAGCAGCGCACTAATGGACAGTTCCTCACCCCAGCATTTT
CASSALMDSSSPQHF
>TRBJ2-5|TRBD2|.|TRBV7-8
TGTGCCAGCAGCTTAATCCTGAGCGGGAGCACAGAGACCCAGTACTTC
CASSLILSGSTETQYF
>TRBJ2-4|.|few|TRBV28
TGTGCCAGCAGATCATGGGACTCAGCGGGAGCCAAAAACATTCAGTACTTC
CASRSWDSAGAKNIQYF
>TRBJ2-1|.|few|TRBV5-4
TGTGCCAGCAGCTTGGGTGGAGGCGGATACAATGAGCAGTTCTTC
CASSLGGGGYNEQFF
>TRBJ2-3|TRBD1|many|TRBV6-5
TGTGCCAGCAGTTACTCGGGGGACAGGGTAACAGATACGCAGTATTTT
CASSYSGDRVTDTQYF
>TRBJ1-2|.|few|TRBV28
TGTGCCAGCAGTCTGGACAGTTTCTATGGCTACACCTTC
CASSLDSFYGYTF
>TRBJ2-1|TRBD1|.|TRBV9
TGTGCCAGCAGCGTAGTCCCAGGGGGCTTCGATGAGCAGTTCTTC
CASSVVPGGFDEQFF
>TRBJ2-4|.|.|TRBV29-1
TGCAGCGTTGTATCTAGCGGGGACAGGGACATTCAGTACTTC
CSVVSSGDRDIQYF
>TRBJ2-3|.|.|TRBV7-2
TGTGCCAGCAGCTTAGGGTCTCGGTTCACGCAGTATTTT
CASSLGSRFTQYF
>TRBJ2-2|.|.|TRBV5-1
TGCGCCAGCAGCTTGGGAAACACCGGGGAGCTGTTTTTT
CASSLGNTGELFF
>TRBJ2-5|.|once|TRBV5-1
TGCGCCAGCAGCCCCTGGACGAGGGAAGAGACCCAGTACTTC
CASSPWTREETQYF
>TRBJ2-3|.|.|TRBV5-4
TGTGCCAGCACCACCGGAAGGGGTTACACAGATACGCAGTATTTT
CASTTGRGYTDTQYF
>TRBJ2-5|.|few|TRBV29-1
TGCAGCGTTGACTTGTGGGGGACCCAGTACTTC
CSVDLWGTQYF
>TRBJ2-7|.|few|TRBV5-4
TGTGCCAGCAGCTCCAAGCAATCCTACGAGCAGTACTTC
CASSSKQSYEQYF
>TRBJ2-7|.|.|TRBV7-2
TGTGCCAGCAGCTCCTTAGCGAGTGAGCAGTACTTC
CASSSLASEQYF
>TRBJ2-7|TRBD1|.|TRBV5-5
TGTGCCAGCAGTAGACAGGGGTACGAGCAGTACTTC
CASSRQGYEQYF
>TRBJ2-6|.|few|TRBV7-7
TGTGCCAGCAGCTTAGATCGTAAGGTGCCACAAAGTCGGGCCAACGTCCTGACTTTC
CASSLDRKVPQSRANVLTF
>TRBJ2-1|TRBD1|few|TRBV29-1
TGCAGCACGGACAGGGGGAGGAATGAGCAGTTCTTC
CSTDRGRNEQFF
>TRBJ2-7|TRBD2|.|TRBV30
TGTGCCTGGAGTGTAGGCGGGGACTACTTCTACGAGCAGTACTTC
CAWSVGGDYFYEQYF
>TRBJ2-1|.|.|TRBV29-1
TGCAGCGCTTCAGTTCGACGGGAGAGTTCCTACAATGAGCAGTTCTTC
CSASVRRESSYNEQFF